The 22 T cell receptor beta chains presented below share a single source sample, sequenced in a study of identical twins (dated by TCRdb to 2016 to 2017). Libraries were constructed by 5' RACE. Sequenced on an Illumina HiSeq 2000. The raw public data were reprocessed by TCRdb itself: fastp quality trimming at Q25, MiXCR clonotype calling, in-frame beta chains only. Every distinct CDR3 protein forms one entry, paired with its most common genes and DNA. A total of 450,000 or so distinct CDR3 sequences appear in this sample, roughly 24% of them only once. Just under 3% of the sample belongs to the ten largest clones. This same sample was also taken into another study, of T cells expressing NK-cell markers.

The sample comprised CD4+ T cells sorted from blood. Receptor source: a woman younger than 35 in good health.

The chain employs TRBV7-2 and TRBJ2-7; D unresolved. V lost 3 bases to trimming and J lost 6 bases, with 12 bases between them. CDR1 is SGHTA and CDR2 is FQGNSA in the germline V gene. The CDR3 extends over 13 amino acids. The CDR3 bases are TGTGCCAGCAGCTTCTCCCTAGTGCGCGAGCAGTACTTC. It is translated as CASSFSLVREQYF.

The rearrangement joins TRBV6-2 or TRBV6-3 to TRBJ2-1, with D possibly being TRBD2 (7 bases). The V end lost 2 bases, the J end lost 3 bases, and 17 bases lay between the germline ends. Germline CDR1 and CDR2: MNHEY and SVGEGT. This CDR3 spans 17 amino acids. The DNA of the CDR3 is TGTGCCAGCAGTTACATTGGGGGGGCTGGGAGCTACAATGAGCAGTTCTTC. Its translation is CASSYIGGAGSYNEQFF.

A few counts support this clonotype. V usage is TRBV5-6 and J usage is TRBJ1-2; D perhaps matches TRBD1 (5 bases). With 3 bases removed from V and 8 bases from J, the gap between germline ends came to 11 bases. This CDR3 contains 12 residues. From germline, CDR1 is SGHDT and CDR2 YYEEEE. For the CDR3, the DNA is TGTGCCAGCAGCTACTTGACAGCCGGCTACACCTTC. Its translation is CASSYLTAGYTF.

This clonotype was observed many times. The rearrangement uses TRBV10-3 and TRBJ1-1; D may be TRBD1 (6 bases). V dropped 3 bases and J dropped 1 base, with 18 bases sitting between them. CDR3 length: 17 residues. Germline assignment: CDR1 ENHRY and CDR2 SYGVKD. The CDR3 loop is CAISDFRGMSGNTEAFF. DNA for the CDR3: TGTGCCATCAGTGACTTCAGGGGTATGTCGGGGAACACTGAAGCTTTCTTT.

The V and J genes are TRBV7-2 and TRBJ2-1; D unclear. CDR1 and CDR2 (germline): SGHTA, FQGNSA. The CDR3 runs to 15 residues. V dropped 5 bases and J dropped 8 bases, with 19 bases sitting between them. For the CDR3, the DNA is TGTGCCAGCAGCCCTCGGGTCCGCAATTGGGATGAGCAGTTCTTC. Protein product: CASSPRVRNWDEQFF.

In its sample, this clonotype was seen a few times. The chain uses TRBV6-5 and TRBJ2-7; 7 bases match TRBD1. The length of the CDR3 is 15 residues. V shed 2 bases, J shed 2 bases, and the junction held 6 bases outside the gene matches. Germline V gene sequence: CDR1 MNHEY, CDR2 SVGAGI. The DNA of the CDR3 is TGTGCCAGCAGTTACCGACAGGGACGGACCTACGAGCAGTACTTC. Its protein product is CASSYRQGRTYEQYF.

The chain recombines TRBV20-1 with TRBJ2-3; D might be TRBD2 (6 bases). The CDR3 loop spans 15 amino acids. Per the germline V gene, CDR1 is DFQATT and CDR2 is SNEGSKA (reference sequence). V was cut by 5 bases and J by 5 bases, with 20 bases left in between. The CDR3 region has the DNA TGCAGTGCTTTTGGAGCGGGCGGGGTGAGAGATACGCAGTATTTT. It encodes CSAFGAGGVRDTQYF.

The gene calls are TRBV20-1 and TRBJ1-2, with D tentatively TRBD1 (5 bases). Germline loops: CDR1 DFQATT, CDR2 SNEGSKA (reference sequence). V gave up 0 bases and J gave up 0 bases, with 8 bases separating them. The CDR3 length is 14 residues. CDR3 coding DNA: TGCAGTGCTAGAGATTCCAGGGCTAACTATGGCTACACCTTC. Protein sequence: CSARDSRANYGYTF.

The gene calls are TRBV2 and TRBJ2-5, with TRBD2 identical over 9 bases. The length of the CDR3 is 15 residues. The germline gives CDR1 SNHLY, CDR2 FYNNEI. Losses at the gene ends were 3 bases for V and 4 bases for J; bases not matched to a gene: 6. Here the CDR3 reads CASSEEGSGGETQYF. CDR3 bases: TGTGCCAGCAGTGAGGAAGGTAGCGGGGGAGAGACCCAGTACTTC.

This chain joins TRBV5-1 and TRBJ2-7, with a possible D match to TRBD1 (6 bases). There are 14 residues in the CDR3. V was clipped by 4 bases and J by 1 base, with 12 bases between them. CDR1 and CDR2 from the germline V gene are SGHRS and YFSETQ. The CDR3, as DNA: TGCGCCAGCAGCCCAATCACAGGGTCCTACGAGCAGTACTTC. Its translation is CASSPITGSYEQYF.

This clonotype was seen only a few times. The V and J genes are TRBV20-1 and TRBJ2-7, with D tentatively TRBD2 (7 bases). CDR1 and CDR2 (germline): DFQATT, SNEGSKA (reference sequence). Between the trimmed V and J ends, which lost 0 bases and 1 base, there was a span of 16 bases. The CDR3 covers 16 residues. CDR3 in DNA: TGCAGTGCTAGAGACCTGCTACAGGGAGGGTCCTACGAGCAGTACTTC. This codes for CSARDLLQGGSYEQYF.

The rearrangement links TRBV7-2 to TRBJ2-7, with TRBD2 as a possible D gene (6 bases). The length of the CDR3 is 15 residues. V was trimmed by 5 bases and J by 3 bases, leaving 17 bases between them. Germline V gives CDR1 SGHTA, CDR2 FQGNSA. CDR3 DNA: TGTGCCAGCAGCCGACCGGGACTCCCAAACTACGAGCAGTACTTC. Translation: CASSRPGLPNYEQYF.

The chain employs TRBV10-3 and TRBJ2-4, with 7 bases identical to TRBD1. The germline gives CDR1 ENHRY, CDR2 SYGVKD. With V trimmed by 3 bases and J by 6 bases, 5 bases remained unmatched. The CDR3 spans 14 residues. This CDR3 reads CAISERGGVNIQYF. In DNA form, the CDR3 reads TGTGCCATCAGTGAACGAGGGGGCGTAAACATTCAGTACTTC.

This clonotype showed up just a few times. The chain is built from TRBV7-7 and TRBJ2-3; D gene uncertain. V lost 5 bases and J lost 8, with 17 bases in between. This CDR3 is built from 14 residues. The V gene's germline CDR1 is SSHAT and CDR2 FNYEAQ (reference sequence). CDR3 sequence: CASSPALREFTQYF. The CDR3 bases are TGTGCCAGCAGCCCCGCGTTGCGCGAATTTACGCAGTATTTT.

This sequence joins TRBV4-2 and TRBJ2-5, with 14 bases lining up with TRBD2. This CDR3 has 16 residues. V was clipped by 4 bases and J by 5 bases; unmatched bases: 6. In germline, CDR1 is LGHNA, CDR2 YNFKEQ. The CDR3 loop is CASSPGLAGGGETQYF. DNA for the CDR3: TGTGCCAGCAGCCCAGGACTAGCGGGGGGCGGGGAGACCCAGTACTTC.

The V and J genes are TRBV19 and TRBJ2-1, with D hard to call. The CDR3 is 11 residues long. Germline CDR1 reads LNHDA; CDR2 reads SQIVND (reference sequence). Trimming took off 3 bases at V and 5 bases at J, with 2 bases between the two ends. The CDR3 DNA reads TGTGCCAGTAGTATTCACAATGAGCAGTTCTTC. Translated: CASSIHNEQFF.

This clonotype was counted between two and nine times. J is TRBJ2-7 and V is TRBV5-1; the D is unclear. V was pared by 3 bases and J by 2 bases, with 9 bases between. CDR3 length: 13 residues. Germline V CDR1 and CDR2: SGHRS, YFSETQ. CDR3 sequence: CASSSPLTYEQYF. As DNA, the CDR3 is TGCGCCAGCAGCTCCCCCCTCACCTACGAGCAGTACTTC.

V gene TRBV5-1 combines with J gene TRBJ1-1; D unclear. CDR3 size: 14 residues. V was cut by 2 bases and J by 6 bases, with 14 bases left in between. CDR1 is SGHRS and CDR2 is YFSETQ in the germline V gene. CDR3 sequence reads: CASSLRQPGAEAFF. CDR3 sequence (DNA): TGCGCCAGCAGCTTACGTCAACCCGGGGCTGAAGCTTTCTTT.

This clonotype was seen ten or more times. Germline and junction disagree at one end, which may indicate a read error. In DNA form, the CDR3 reads TGTGCCAGCAGCGGGGGCACAGATACGCAGTATTTT. Translation: CASSGGTDTQYF. The genes are TRBV5-1 and TRBJ2-3; 7 bases agree with TRBD2. The CDR3 extends over 12 amino acids. Germline V lookup: CDR1 SGHRS, CDR2 YFSETQ.

CDR3 sequence: CSATQEGTEAFF. The CDR3 DNA sequence: TGCAGTGCTACACAGGAGGGCACTGAAGCTTTCTTT. This chain links TRBV20-1 with TRBJ1-1, with a possible D match to TRBD1 (5 bases). With 4 bases removed from V and 4 bases from J, the gap between germline ends came to 10 bases. Germline CDR1 and CDR2: DFQATT and SNEGSKA (reference sequence). The CDR3 extends over 12 amino acids.

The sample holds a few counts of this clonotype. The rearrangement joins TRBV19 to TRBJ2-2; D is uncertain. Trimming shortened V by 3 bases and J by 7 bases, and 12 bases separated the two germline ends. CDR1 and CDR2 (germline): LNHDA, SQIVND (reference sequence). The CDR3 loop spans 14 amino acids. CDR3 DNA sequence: TGTGCCAGTAGTATTTTAGGCGGACGCGGGGAGCTGTTTTTT. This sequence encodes CASSILGGRGELFF.

The DNA of the CDR3 is TGCAGCCCCTGGGCAGGGCCTGAAGCTTTCTTT. Translated: CSPWAGPEAFF. V is TRBV29-1 and J is TRBJ1-1, with D maybe TRBD1 (5 bases). V was trimmed by 8 bases and J by 6 bases, leaving 13 bases between them. The CDR3 has 11 amino acids. Germline lookup yields CDR1 SQVTM and CDR2 ANQGSEA.